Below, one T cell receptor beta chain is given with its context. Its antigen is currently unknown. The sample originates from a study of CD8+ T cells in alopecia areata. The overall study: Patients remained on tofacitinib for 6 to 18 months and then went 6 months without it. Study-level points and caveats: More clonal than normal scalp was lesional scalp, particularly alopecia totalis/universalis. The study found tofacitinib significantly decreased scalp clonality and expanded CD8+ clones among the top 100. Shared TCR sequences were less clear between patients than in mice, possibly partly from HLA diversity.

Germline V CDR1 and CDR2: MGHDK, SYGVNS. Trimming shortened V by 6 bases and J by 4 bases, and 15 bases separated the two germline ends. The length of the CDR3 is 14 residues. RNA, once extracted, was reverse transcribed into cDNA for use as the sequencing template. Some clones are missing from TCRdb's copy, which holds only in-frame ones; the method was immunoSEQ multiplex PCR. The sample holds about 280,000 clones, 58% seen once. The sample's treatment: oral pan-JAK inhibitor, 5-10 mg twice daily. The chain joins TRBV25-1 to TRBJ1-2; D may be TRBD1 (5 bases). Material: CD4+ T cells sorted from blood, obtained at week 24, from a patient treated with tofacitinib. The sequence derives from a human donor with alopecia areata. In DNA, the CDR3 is TGTGCCAGCAGGAATCCGGGACTGAGCTATGGCTACACCTTC. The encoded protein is CASRNPGLSYGYTF.